Below, 17 T cell receptor beta chains from the same sample are listed, as sequenced in a study of glioma-infiltrating T cells after dendritic cell vaccination. Profiled with immunoSEQ multiplex PCR; TCRdb holds only in-frame clones, not every one. The sample comprises around 97,000 clones, roughly four fifths of which are singletons, and around 12% rests with the top ten. The sequences come from blood, collected before dendritic cell vaccination. These receptor sequences come from a human donor with glioblastoma.

In its sample, this clone was seen once. V gene TRBV19 combines with J gene TRBJ1-1, with unresolved D. The CDR3 spans 14 residues. Germline CDR1 reads LNHDA; CDR2 reads SQIVND (reference sequence). V was pared by 7 bases and J by 4 bases, with 16 bases between. CDR3 in amino acids: CASTPLGDRTEAFF. The CDR3 DNA follows: TGTGCCAGTACCCCTTTGGGCGACCGCACTGAAGCTTTCTTT.

The chain uses TRBV19 and TRBJ1-2; D possibly corresponds to TRBD1 (6 bases). Germline assignment: CDR1 LNHDA and CDR2 SQIVND (reference sequence). Trimming removed 6 bases from V and 2 bases from J, with 10 bases in between. This CDR3 has 13 amino acids. CDR3 nucleotides: TGTGCCAGTAGGTCGGACAGAAACTATGGCTACACCTTC. Translated, it gives CASRSDRNYGYTF.

This clone was counted between two and nine times. The V call is TRBV5-1, the J call TRBJ1-1; D is uncertain. Per the germline V gene, CDR1 is SGHRS and CDR2 is YFSETQ. The CDR3 consists of 14 residues. With 0 bases removed from V and 6 bases from J, the gap between germline ends came to 12 bases. CDR3 sequence reads: CASSLERRGSEAFF. CDR3 nucleotides: TGCGCCAGCAGCTTGGAGCGACGAGGGTCTGAAGCTTTCTTT.

The CDR3, as DNA: TGTGCCAGCAGCTCGACCCCAGGGGGGCAGTTCTTC. The encoded protein is CASSSTPGGQFF. The V call is TRBV9, the J call TRBJ2-1, with 7 bases matching TRBD1. CDR3 length: 12 amino acids. The V gene end was trimmed by 4 bases and the J gene end by 12 bases; junction bases not matched to a gene: 7. Germline loops: CDR1 SGDLS, CDR2 YYNGEE.

The rearrangement links TRBV7-2 to TRBJ2-5; 7 positions agree with TRBD2. The CDR3 contains 18 residues. Trimming at V came to 5 bases and at J to 2 bases, leaving 17 bases not matched to a gene. Germline assignment: CDR1 SGHTA and CDR2 FQGNSA. CDR3 region: CASSTSISRGGGQETQYF. The CDR3 bases are TGTGCCAGCAGCACAAGTATTTCTCGCGGGGGAGGGCAAGAGACCCAGTACTTC.

The chain links TRBV7-8 to TRBJ2-7; D is unclear. CDR1 SGHVS and CDR2 FQNEAQ come from the germline V gene. V gave up 1 base and J gave up 3 bases, with 4 bases separating them. The CDR3 spans 12 residues. The CDR3 loop reads CASSLDYYEQYF. Written as DNA, the CDR3 is TGTGCCAGCAGCTTAGATTACTACGAGCAGTACTTC.

This clone is a singleton in its sample. The rearrangement joins TRBV5-1 to TRBJ2-3, with 10 bases matching TRBD2. This CDR3 is built from 17 residues. Germline V gives CDR1 SGHRS, CDR2 YFSETQ. The V and J ends lost 4 bases and 5 bases, in that order; junction bases with no gene match: 13. CDR3 nucleotide sequence: TGCGCCAGCAGCCGGATTACGACTAGCGGGCGTGGAGATACGCAGTATTTT. It encodes CASSRITTSGRGDTQYF.

J is TRBJ2-7 and V is TRBV13; 7 nucleotides align to TRBD1. J was trimmed by 4 bases and V by 6 bases; bases with no gene match: 12. CDR1 is PRHDT and CDR2 is FYEKMQ in the germline V gene (reference sequence). The CDR3 contains 15 residues. For the CDR3, the DNA is TGTGCCAGCAGAGCTTTGTCAGGGGGATTTTACGAGCAGTACTTC. It yields the protein CASRALSGGFYEQYF.

This clone appeared a few times. The rearrangement links TRBV7-2 to TRBJ2-7; TRBD1 might be the D (5 bases). There are 14 residues in the CDR3. Germline V gene sequence: CDR1 SGHTA, CDR2 FQGNSA. V lost 4 bases, J lost 0 bases, and 10 bases lay in between. CDR3 coding DNA: TGTGCCAGCAGCTCAAAGACAGCCTCCTACGAGCAGTACTTC. This translates into CASSSKTASYEQYF.

The chain joins TRBV5-5 to TRBJ1-6; D may be TRBD1 (5 bases). Germline V gene lookup returns CDR1 SGHKS and CDR2 YYEKEE (reference sequence). Trimming removed 1 base at V and 5 bases at J, with 10 bases between. The CDR3 is 15 amino acids. The CDR3 is CASSLQGRDNSPLHF. The CDR3, as DNA: TGTGCCAGCAGCTTGCAGGGCCGGGATAATTCACCCCTCCACTTT.

The gene calls are TRBV10-1 and TRBJ2-7, with D perhaps matching TRBD1 (6 bases). The V and J ends lost 2 bases and 0 bases respectively, with 8 bases between them. Germline CDR1 is WNHNN and CDR2 is SYGVQD (reference sequence). The CDR3 sequence is 14 residues long. The DNA for the CDR3 is TGCGCCAGCAGTGAGAACAGGGACTCCTACGAGCAGTACTTC. Protein sequence: CASSENRDSYEQYF.

The CDR3 here is CASSLWENNEQFF. The CDR3 nucleotides are TGTGCCAGCAGCTTGTGGGAGAACAATGAGCAGTTCTTC. The chain combines TRBV7-9 with TRBJ2-1, with D possibly TRBD2 on 5 matching bases. Looked up from germline, CDR1 is SEHNR and CDR2 is FQNEAQ (reference sequence). V lost 3 bases and J 5 bases, leaving 8 bases between the germline ends. This CDR3 region has 13 residues. Drawing the rest from reference TRBV7-9 and TRBJ2-1, the complete variable domain is DTGVSQNPRHKITKRGQNVTFRCDPISEHNRLYWYRQTLGQGPEFLTYFQNEAQLEKSRLLSDRFSAERPKGSFSTLEIQRTEQGDSAMYLCASSLWENNEQFFGPGTRLTVL.

The CDR3 DNA reads TGTGCCAGCAGTGTGGACAGGGGGTCAGAGACCCAGTACTTC. Translation: CASSVDRGSETQYF. The chain couples TRBV6-1 to TRBJ2-5; TRBD1 matches at 10 bases. Germline V gives CDR1 MNHNS, CDR2 SASEGT. V gave up 4 bases and J gave up 4 bases; unmatched junction bases: 3. This CDR3 is 14 amino acids long.

The chain recombines TRBV7-6 with TRBJ2-1; 8 nucleotides match TRBD1. The CDR3 is 16 residues long. Trimming at V came to 5 bases and at J to 4 bases, leaving 10 bases not matched to a gene. Looked up from germline, CDR1 is SGHVS and CDR2 is FNYEAQ. CDR3 sequence reads: CASSTPGTGLYNEQFF. The CDR3 nucleotides are TGTGCCAGCAGCACCCCCGGGACAGGACTATACAATGAGCAGTTCTTC.

This chain links TRBV4-2 with TRBJ1-5, with a tentative D call TRBD1 (5 bases). This CDR3 is built from 15 residues. CDR1 LGHNA and CDR2 YNFKEQ come from the germline V gene. V was pared by 3 bases and J by 2 bases, with 11 bases between. The CDR3 loop is CASSQDTRGNQPQHF. CDR3 bases: TGTGCCAGCAGCCAGGACACCAGAGGCAATCAGCCCCAGCATTTT.

This sequence joins TRBV27 and TRBJ1-5; TRBD1 aligns across 9 bases. The CDR3 is made up of 18 amino acids. The ends lost 5 bases at V and 3 bases at J; junction bases unmatched: 14. Germline-derived CDR1 and CDR2 are MNHEY and SMNVEV (reference sequence). CDR3 residues: CASSPNDWTGDLNQPQHF. The CDR3 DNA is TGTGCCAGCAGTCCGAATGACTGGACAGGGGATCTCAATCAGCCCCAGCATTTT.

This chain joins TRBV11-3 and TRBJ2-3, with a weak D call TRBD2 (5 bases). V was shortened by 0 bases and J by 6 bases, with 7 bases between the two germline ends. CDR1 and CDR2 from the germline V gene are SGHNT and YENEEA. CDR3 length: 13 residues. For the CDR3, the DNA is TGTGCCAGCAGCTTAGATCGGAGGGATACGCAGTATTTT. As protein: CASSLDRRDTQYF.